This TCR beta chain was sequenced in a study of T cell responses to AZD1222 COVID-19 vaccine. As for the study in general: Second doses at about 4 or about 12 weeks were pooled.

Assay: immunoSEQ multiplex PCR; the TCRdb copy retains only in-frame clones and omits some. Among about 67,000 clones listed, around 84% were seen once. Notes on this clone: Antigen unknown.

With 1 base clipped from V and 8 bases from J, the junction kept 4 bases outside the gene matches. Germline values: CDR1 SGHVS, CDR2 FNYEAQ. There are 15 residues in the CDR3. Study conclusions and caveats: The study found vaccine-associated CD4 TCRs spanning spike, dominant at 160-218 and 743-854. The sample set comprised mostly white British donors with more females, and clonal diversity was possibly underestimated. Repertoires in all cases were sampled only once the peak T cell response had passed.

The chain joins TRBV7-6 to TRBJ2-1, with 11 bases matching TRBD1. The receptor comes from an adult in good health. The material sequenced was peripheral blood, taken on day 0 of AZD1222 vaccination. CDR3 coding DNA: TGTGCCAGCAGCTTAGGGACAGGGGGCTGGGATGAGCAGTTCTTC. Amino acids: CASSLGTGGWDEQFF. The complete variable domain, with remaining parts taken from reference TRBV7-6 and TRBJ2-1, reads GAGVSQSPRYKVTKRGQDVALRCDPISGHVSLYWYRQALGQGPEFLTYFNYEAQQDKSGLPNDRFSAERPEGSISTLTIQRTEQRDSAMYRCASSLGTGGWDEQFFGPGTRLTVL.